The next 5 T cell receptor beta chains were all read from a single sample in a study of T cell responses to AZD1222 COVID-19 vaccine. TCRdb's copy holds only in-frame clones and misses some; the assay was immunoSEQ multiplex PCR. Of some 55,000 clones listed, 89% are singletons. The sequencing here drew on peripheral blood, taken on day 0 of AZD1222 vaccination. The receptors were sampled from an adult in good health.

This sequence joins TRBV5-1 and TRBJ2-1, with 14 bases aligning to TRBD2. The CDR3 totals 18 residues. The germline V gene encodes CDR1 SGHRS and CDR2 YFSETQ. The J segment lost 8 bases and the V segment lost 4 bases, leaving 14 bases of the junction unmatched. CDR3 region: CASSQRLGTSGSIHEQFF. CDR3 bases: TGCGCCAGCAGCCAAAGACTAGGGACTAGCGGGAGTATCCATGAGCAGTTCTTC.

This sequence joins TRBV27 and TRBJ1-5; D unclear. Germline loops: CDR1 MNHEY, CDR2 SMNVEV (reference sequence). With 3 bases removed from V and 4 bases from J, the gap between germline ends came to 7 bases. The CDR3 is 13 residues long. Written as DNA, the CDR3 is TGTGCCAGCAGTTTTACCCTAAATCAGCCCCAGCATTTT. Its translation: CASSFTLNQPQHF.

The V call is TRBV4-1, the J call TRBJ2-5; 7 nucleotides align to TRBD2. Germline V gives CDR1 MGHRA, CDR2 YSYEKL. J lost 5 bases, V lost 1 base, and 10 bases had no gene match. The CDR3 covers 16 residues. CDR3 DNA sequence: TGCGCCAGCAGCCAAGGCGGTATAGCGGGCGGCGAGACCCAGTACTTC. It is translated as CASSQGGIAGGETQYF.

The chain is built from TRBV6-5 and TRBJ2-7; TRBD2 aligns across 9 bases. The germline CDR1 and CDR2 sequences are MNHEY and SVGAGI. V gave up 6 bases and J gave up 6 bases; unmatched junction bases: 12. The CDR3 covers 15 residues. CDR3 region: CASRSSGTSFSEQYF. CDR3 DNA sequence: TGTGCCAGCAGGTCCTCCGGGACTAGCTTCTCCGAGCAGTACTTC.

This clone was detected once. The chain uses TRBV7-9 and TRBJ1-4; 10 bases agree with TRBD1. Germline V gene data show CDR1 as SEHNR and CDR2 as FQNEAQ (reference sequence). This CDR3 is 15 amino acids long. The junction had 8 bases not matched to a gene; V was cut back by 5 bases and J by 8 bases. This CDR3 reads CASSKTGGDEEKLFF. The CDR3 DNA follows: TGTGCCAGCAGCAAGACAGGGGGCGATGAAGAAAAACTGTTTTTT.